What follows are 14 T cell receptor beta chains derived from one specimen sequenced in a study of blood T cell repertoires in COVID-19. Here immunoSEQ multiplex PCR was the method, and the copy in TCRdb shows in-frame clones only, minus some. This sample carries about 140,000 clones, over 80% of them seen once, and the ten largest clones take 11%. The sequencing sample was made of PBMCs or T cells enriched from blood (not recorded which). Receptors were obtained from a man between 60 and 70 years old who had recovered from COVID-19.

The chain combines TRBV20-1 with TRBJ1-6; 7 nucleotides line up with TRBD1. The CDR3 runs 13 residues. Trimming at V came to 3 bases and at J to 10 bases, leaving 6 bases not matched to a gene. Per the germline V gene, CDR1 is DFQATT and CDR2 is SNEGSKA (reference sequence). CDR3 sequence reads: CSASRQGVSPLHF. The CDR3 bases are TGCAGTGCTAGTCGACAGGGTGTCTCACCCCTCCACTTT.

This chain connects TRBV7-6 to TRBJ1-1; TRBD1 might be the D (5 bases). CDR1 is SGHVS, CDR2 FNYEAQ, per germline. V lost 0 bases and J lost 6, with 14 bases in between. The CDR3 is 15 residues long. CDR3 residues: CASSLALSRVSEAFF. In DNA, the CDR3 is TGTGCCAGCAGCTTAGCTCTAAGCAGGGTATCTGAAGCTTTCTTT.

This chain joins TRBV10-3 and TRBJ2-5; D is possibly TRBD1 (5 bases). V shed 7 bases and J shed 4 bases, with 13 bases lying between them. Per the germline V gene, CDR1 is ENHRY and CDR2 is SYGVKD. The CDR3 is made up of 13 amino acids. CDR3 nucleotide sequence: TGTGCCATCACAAGGGGCCTCGGAGAGACCCAGTACTTC. Protein sequence: CAITRGLGETQYF.

CDR3 amino acids: CASRLQGNDYGYTF. The CDR3 DNA reads as TGTGCCAGTAGACTACAGGGAAACGATTATGGCTACACCTTC. The V gene is TRBV19, the J gene TRBJ1-2, with D possibly being TRBD1 (6 bases). Germline values: CDR1 LNHDA, CDR2 SQIVND (reference sequence). This CDR3 has 14 residues. V lost 6 bases and J lost 5, with 16 bases in between.

The V and J genes are TRBV5-1 and TRBJ1-4; D unresolved. V was cut by 4 bases and J by 1 base, with 11 bases left in between. Per the germline V gene, CDR1 is SGHRS and CDR2 is YFSETQ. There are 15 residues in the CDR3. In DNA form, the CDR3 reads TGCGCCAGCAGCAGAGGAGGCCAAACTAATGAAAAACTGTTTTTT. Protein: CASSRGGQTNEKLFF.

The chain joins TRBV9 to TRBJ1-1; D gene ambiguous. Deletions cut 0 bases from V and 1 base from J, with 13 bases between. This CDR3 is built from 16 residues. From germline, CDR1 is SGDLS and CDR2 YYNGEE. The CDR3 coding sequence is TGTGCCAGCAGCGTAGGTCCCTCAGGAGGGAACACTGAAGCTTTCTTT. As protein: CASSVGPSGGNTEAFF.

The V and J genes are TRBV7-9 and TRBJ2-7; D possibly corresponds to TRBD1 (5 bases). The CDR3 is 14 residues long. V was clipped by 5 bases and J by 2 bases, with 13 bases between them. The germline V gene has CDR1 SEHNR and CDR2 FQNEAQ (reference sequence). CDR3 sequence: CASSPAGAPYEQYF. The DNA for the CDR3 is TGTGCCAGCAGCCCGGCTGGGGCCCCCTACGAGCAGTACTTC.

The rearrangement links TRBV2 to TRBJ2-2; D call uncertain. Germline V gene sequence: CDR1 SNHLY, CDR2 FYNNEI. V was shortened by 7 bases and J by 3 bases, with 6 bases between the two germline ends. This CDR3 has 12 residues. CDR3 sequence (DNA): TGTGCCAGCAATCGTGACACCGGGGAGCTGTTTTTT. This translates into CASNRDTGELFF.

This clone has only one observation. The chain links TRBV19 to TRBJ1-1, with D uncertain. Germline values: CDR1 LNHDA, CDR2 SQIVND (reference sequence). This CDR3 region has 13 residues. V was shortened by 5 bases and J by 4 bases, with 11 bases between the two germline ends. The CDR3 here is CASSPSSGTEAFF. DNA for the CDR3: TGTGCCAGTAGTCCCAGCTCGGGCACTGAAGCTTTCTTT.

V is TRBV6-5 and J is TRBJ2-2, with a weak D call TRBD1 (7 bases). The CDR3 runs 14 residues. CDR1 is MNHEY, CDR2 SVGAGI, per germline. The V gene lost 6 bases and the J gene lost 5 bases, with 13 bases spanning the gap. The CDR3 spells CASSRGDLTGELFF. The CDR3 DNA is TGTGCCAGCAGCAGGGGGGACTTGACCGGGGAGCTGTTTTTT.

The count of this clone is one. An end of the junction differs from the germline gene, which may be a read error. V is TRBV24-1 and J is TRBJ2-7; possibly TRBD2 for D (5 bases). Germline V gene lookup returns CDR1 KGHDR and CDR2 SFDVKD. The length of the CDR3 is 12 residues. CDR3 in DNA: TGTGCTACCAGTGATTCCAGCGGCGAGCAGTACTTC. Its protein is CATSDSSGEQYF.

The chain carries TRBV10-3 and TRBJ1-2; 7 bases map to TRBD1. The germline gives CDR1 ENHRY, CDR2 SYGVKD. This CDR3 region has 16 residues. Unmatched junction bases numbered 13, after V lost 5 bases and J lost 4 bases. The CDR3 here is CAISLDLRDRGYGYTF. The CDR3 DNA reads as TGTGCCATCAGTCTTGACTTACGGGACAGAGGCTATGGCTACACCTTC.

J is TRBJ1-4 and V is TRBV29-1; TRBD1 agrees at 7 bases. Germline lookup yields CDR1 SQVTM and CDR2 ANQGSEA. With V trimmed by 5 bases and J by 8 bases, 5 bases remained unmatched. The CDR3 is 12 amino acids. CDR3 loop: CSVQGDGEKLFF. For the CDR3, the DNA is TGCAGCGTTCAGGGGGATGGGGAAAAACTGTTTTTT.

The chain uses TRBV5-6 and TRBJ2-5; a possible D gene is TRBD1 (6 bases). V was clipped by 2 bases and J by 5 bases, with 7 bases between them. The CDR3 spans 12 residues. Germline V gives CDR1 SGHDT, CDR2 YYEEEE. The CDR3: CASSLRGETQYF. The CDR3 nucleotides read TGTGCCAGCAGCTTAAGGGGGGAGACCCAGTACTTC.